A selection of T cell receptor beta chains follows, all from one sample in a study of a mutant IDH1 vaccine in newly diagnosed glioma. Antigen specificity for these receptors is unknown. The table came from immunoSEQ multiplex PCR; TCRdb's copy has only in-frame clones and leaves some out. Of 34,000 or so clones in the sample, roughly three quarters were seen once. Here the sequenced sample was PBMCs, taken from a glioma patient whose treatment included an IDH1 peptide vaccine. The receptors were gathered from a woman in her thirties or forties with glioma. Both conserved end residues are part of each CDR3. D genes are given only for firm matches. Some rows have no size entry. The others give once, few or many, or a class for an expanded clone.

j_gene | d_gene | v_gene | abundance | CDR3aa | CDR3nt
TRBJ1-1 | . | TRBV13 | . | CASSSPGALNTEAFF | TGTGCCAGCAGCTCCCCAGGGGCCCTAAACACTGAAGCTTTCTTT
TRBJ1-1 | . | TRBV7-6 | . | CASCEVDGTEAFF | TGTGCCAGCTGTGAGGTGGATGGCACTGAAGCTTTCTTT
TRBJ1-1 | TRBD1 | TRBV5-6 | . | CASSLPWTGGMNTEAFF | TGTGCCAGCAGCCTTCCATGGACAGGGGGCATGAACACTGAAGCTTTCTTT
TRBJ2-3 | . | TRBV5-1 | . | CASSLDRNTQYF | TGCGCCAGCAGCTTGGACAGAAATACGCAGTATTTT
TRBJ1-1 | . | TRBV29-1 | . | CSVPGSMNTEAFF | TGCAGCGTTCCGGGTTCCATGAACACTGAAGCTTTCTTT
TRBJ2-5 | . | TRBV29-1 | few | CSVALGGQETQYF | TGCAGCGTTGCGTTAGGTGGACAAGAGACCCAGTACTTC
TRBJ2-1 | . | TRBV29-1 | . | CSVEVWVANEQFF | TGCAGCGTTGAGGTCTGGGTGGCCAATGAGCAGTTCTTC
TRBJ1-6 | . | TRBV6-1 | few | CAGGLEEFSPLHF | TGTGCCGGCGGTCTCGAGGAATTTTCACCCCTCCACTTT
TRBJ2-2 | . | TRBV21-1 | . | CASSNELLDTGELFF | TGTGCCAGCAGCAACGAACTACTAGACACCGGGGAGCTGTTTTTT
TRBJ2-1 | TRBD2 | TRBV5-4 | . | CASSEVGRGASNEQFF | TGTGCCAGCAGCGAGGTGGGGCGGGGGGCTTCCAATGAGCAGTTCTTC
TRBJ2-2 | TRBD2 | TRBV9 | once | CASSPPGLAVPGELFF | TGTGCCAGCAGCCCCCCGGGACTAGCGGTTCCCGGGGAGCTGTTTTTT
TRBJ2-3 | . | TRBV2 | . | CASSEAGTVRDTQYF | TGTGCCAGCAGTGAGGCCGGGACGGTGCGAGATACGCAGTATTTT
TRBJ2-3 | TRBD2 | TRBV9 | . | CASSVIGTRNEFADTQYF | TGTGCCAGCAGCGTGATTGGGACTAGAAATGAATTTGCTGATACGCAGTATTTT
TRBJ1-1 | TRBD1 | TRBV5-1 | few | CASSQTGQKTEAFF | TGCGCCAGCAGCCAGACAGGGCAGAAGACTGAAGCTTTCTTT
TRBJ2-2 | . | TRBV15 | . | CATSRELYTGELFF | TGTGCCACCAGCAGAGAACTTTACACCGGGGAGCTGTTTTTT
TRBJ1-4 | TRBD1 | TRBV5-1 | . | CASSLEGTGSANEKLFF | TGCGCCAGCAGCTTGGAGGGGACAGGGTCAGCTAATGAAAAACTGTTTTTT
TRBJ1-1 | . | TRBV10-3 | few | CAISPRFGTEAFF | TGTGCCATCAGTCCGAGGTTTGGGACTGAAGCTTTCTTT
TRBJ2-3 | TRBD2 | TRBV13 | . | CASSSQSGGVTDTQYF | TGTGCCAGCAGCTCCCAGAGCGGGGGGGTCACAGATACGCAGTATTTT
TRBJ1-6 | . | TRBV15 | . | CATSRGGYNSPLHF | TGTGCCACCAGCAGAGGAGGGTATAATTCACCCCTCCACTTT
TRBJ1-2 | TRBD1 | TRBV29-1 | . | CSVRQGLNGYTF | TGCAGCGTTAGACAGGGATTGAATGGCTACACCTTC
TRBJ2-5 | . | TRBV10-1 | . | CASSDSGVAAKETQYF | TGCGCCAGCAGTGACTCGGGGGTTGCGGCCAAAGAGACCCAGTACTTC
TRBJ2-5 | TRBD2 | TRBV4-3 | . | CASSQGLAGEGVQETQYF | TGCGCCAGCAGCCAAGGGCTAGCGGGAGAGGGGGTCCAAGAGACCCAGTACTTC
TRBJ2-3 | . | TRBV6-5 | once | CASRWAGSTDTQYF | TGTGCCAGCAGATGGGCCGGTAGCACAGATACGCAGTATTTT
TRBJ2-7 | TRBD1 | TRBV5-1 | . | CASSLRQGIYEQYF | TGCGCCAGCAGCCTCCGACAGGGGATCTACGAGCAGTACTTC
TRBJ2-7 | . | TRBV5-8 | once | CASSSSRRGIAEQYF | TGTGCCAGCAGCTCCTCGCGTAGGGGAATAGCAGAGCAGTACTTC
TRBJ2-3 | . | TRBV7-9 | . | CASSPPGSAADTQYF | TGTGCCAGCAGCCCACCGGGCTCAGCAGCAGATACGCAGTATTTT
TRBJ2-2 | TRBD2 | TRBV19 | once | CASSTLSGGAAGELFF | TGTGCCAGTAGTACCCTTAGCGGGGGGGCAGCCGGGGAGCTGTTTTTT
TRBJ1-1 | . | TRBV28 | . | CASKTTNRGAFF | TGTGCCAGCAAAACCACGAACCGCGGAGCTTTCTTT
TRBJ1-2 | . | TRBV5-8 | once | CASSPYGVGGLHYGYTF | TGTGCCAGCAGCCCTTACGGCGTTGGGGGGCTCCACTATGGCTACACCTTC
TRBJ1-2 | . | TRBV19 | . | CASSNFPNPYGYTF | TGTGCCAGTTCCAATTTCCCGAACCCTTATGGCTACACCTTC
TRBJ2-7 | . | TRBV6-5 | once | CASRRTTGWQDEQYF | TGTGCCAGCAGACGAACCACGGGATGGCAGGACGAGCAGTACTTC
TRBJ1-2 | TRBD1 | TRBV5-5 | . | CASSPFTGTGGYGYTF | TGTGCCAGCAGTCCCTTCACCGGGACAGGGGGCTATGGCTACACCTTC
TRBJ2-3 | . | TRBV5-5 | . | CASSLDTRTDTQYF | TGTGCCAGCAGCTTGGACACTCGCACAGATACGCAGTATTTT
TRBJ1-1 | . | TRBV19 | once | CASSMGSHTEAFF | TGTGCCAGTAGTATGGGCAGTCACACTGAAGCTTTCTTT
TRBJ2-1 | TRBD2 | TRBV13 | . | CASSLGLGGGRDNEQFF | TGTGCCAGCAGCTTAGGCCTGGGCGGGGGACGCGACAATGAGCAGTTCTTC
TRBJ2-2 | . | TRBV7-2 | . | CASSLDGRAGELFF | TGTGCCAGCAGCTTAGATGGAAGGGCCGGGGAGCTGTTTTTT
TRBJ1-5 | . | TRBV2 | few | CASSGGRGGQPQHF | TGTGCCAGCAGCGGGGGACGGGGCGGACAGCCCCAGCATTTT
TRBJ2-3 | TRBD2 | TRBV30 | . | CAWRLAGATDTQYF | TGTGCCTGGAGGTTAGCGGGGGCCACAGATACGCAGTATTTT
TRBJ1-2 | . | TRBV4-3 | few | CASSGTGFDGYTF | TGCGCCAGCAGCGGCACAGGGTTTGATGGCTACACCTTC
TRBJ1-5 | . | TRBV19 | . | CASSIGQGGGKPQHF | TGTGCCAGTAGTATAGGGCAGGGAGGAGGTAAGCCCCAGCATTTT
TRBJ2-5 | . | TRBV6-5 | . | CASSYDLRETQYF | TGTGCCAGCAGTTACGACCTGCGGGAGACCCAGTACTTC
TRBJ2-6 | TRBD1 | TRBV18 | . | CASSPQGAGANVLTF | TGTGCCAGCTCACCGCAGGGGGCTGGGGCCAACGTCCTGACTTTC
TRBJ2-1 | . | TRBV9 | . | CASTKSTGTGGHNEQFF | TGTGCCAGCACAAAATCCACAGGGACCGGCGGCCACAATGAGCAGTTCTTC
TRBJ1-4 | . | TRBV4-3 | . | CASSQRHLANEKLFF | TGCGCCAGCAGCCAAAGACATCTAGCTAATGAAAAACTGTTTTTT